This paragraph covers one T cell receptor (beta chain) sequence. Its cognate antigen has yet to be identified. The input lacks base qualities; no much larger clone sits a single base away. The cohort comprised some 730 healthy bone marrow donors. Cohort members were all nominally healthy when sampled, although unrecorded immune exposures were likely present. CMV serostatus was recorded as positive for roughly 290 and negative for about 50% of the roughly 670 cohort members, whereas no CMV serostatus was recorded for the donor in question. A peripheral blood sample was provided by each donor, and peripheral blood mononuclear cells were used for TCR beta sequencing. The Qiagen DNeasy Blood Extraction Kit was used to extract genomic DNA from the blood cell samples. Library generation was performed with the immunoSEQ multiplex PCR assay. For the multiplex PCR, a mixture combining 60 forward primers for TCR Vbeta segments and 13 reverse primers for TCR Jbeta segments was used. A multiplex PCR assay on genomic DNA amplified the CDR3 region of rearranged TCR beta genes. On the Illumina HiSeq System, the amplified TCR beta libraries were sequenced as 87-base-pair reads. The authors' pipeline ran thus. A later analysis tallied 75 million to 95 million unique TCR beta chains across the 666 repertoires, and about 10 million of those chains were shared by two or more donors. Raw reads were error-corrected and collapsed into unique sequences with a nearest-neighbor algorithm that merged closely related sequences to remove PCR and sequencing errors. CDR3 sequences were aligned to IMGT reference sequences to assign V, D and J gene segments. Each retained sequence needed at least a six-nucleotide match to both a V gene segment and a J gene segment. A rearrangement counted as productive if the CDR3 had no stop codons and remained in frame with V and J, and every other rearrangement counted as non-productive. CDR3 was defined according to IMGT convention as the region running from the second conserved V-encoded cysteine to the conserved J-encoded phenylalanine. The earlier analysis of about 610 of the donors excluded sequences that lacked an unambiguous match to a single V gene segment. In an earlier analysis of roughly 500 of the donors, V segments were called functional above 56.7% productive rearrangements and were called segregating when the between-donor standard deviation exceeded 5%. To diagnose cytomegalovirus status from the catalog of TCR beta chain sequences, a statistical classification framework was built. In a later analysis, TCR nucleotide sequences were compared against IMGT/GENE-DB human TR gene sequences so that V and J genes could be assigned. The TCRdist pipeline was used in a later analysis to assign CDR3 sequences and most-parsimonious VDJ recombination scenarios. A later analysis defined each TCR beta chain by its CDR3 amino acid sequence plus V-gene family, and excluded reads lacking a unique V-gene family. A later analysis removed 450 to 600 highly shared, low-generation-probability nucleotide sequences to deal with suspected cross-contamination and a sequencing artifact. In a later analysis, a clonal expansion index for each public chain was calculated from normalized within-repertoire ranks of inferred template counts. A later analysis computed generation probabilities with a VDJ recombination model fitted to out-of-frame rearrangements, and checked the results against IGoR. In a later analysis, hypergeometric tests were used to score TCR-TCR, TCR-HLA and TCR-CMV co-occurrence, with a repertoire-size bias correction applied to TCR pairs. False discovery rates were estimated in a later analysis by permuting HLA or CMV assignments 20 times. A later analysis grouped co-occurring TCRs with DBSCAN, adding TCRdist sequence similarity when clustering within HLA-allele-positive subsets. Repertoires with fewer than 30,000 or more than 120,000 public chains were left out of co-occurrence clustering, as were four to six repertoires with anomalous nucleotide sharing. TCRdb holds this immuneACCESS table with in-frame rearrangements only. Some clones are missing; in checked studies, unresolved V genes explain under half, and the rest has no known cause. The V and J calls and the clone size are those of that table, but D and trimming were determined from the DNA. This sample has just over 95,000 clones in its table, and around 76% of those were observed once. 7% to 10% of the sample rests with the top ten.

The data were obtained in a study of cytomegalovirus exposure and HLA in healthy donors (TCRdb year 2017). As for the study more broadly: In an earlier analysis of approximately 500 of the donors, 276 Gb of sequence data and roughly 100 million unique TCR beta sequences from 150 million to 200 million T cells were reported. An early release that covered some 640 HLA-typed donors contained about 300 gigabases of sequencing data and tens of millions of unique TCR sequences. Among the roughly 400 genotyped donors, more than 70% belonged to the genetic ancestry cluster associated with self-reported Caucasian donors. The study aimed to test whether signatures of past pathogen exposure could be identified by cataloging public T cell receptors. The T cell repertoires of around 730 subjects were profiled by immunosequencing and related to cytomegalovirus serostatus. Besides the first cohort of around 670 subjects, a separate validation cohort made up of about 120 different subjects was used. To predict cytomegalovirus infection status, the study brought together high-throughput TCR immunosequencing, statistical association of individual TCRs with disease status, and machine learning. In a later analysis, previously published TCR beta repertoires from about 640 donors were re-analyzed and high-resolution HLA genotyping was added so that TCR occurrence patterns could be studied. Rather than using new phenotypic data, the later analysis identified candidate immune exposures from TCR beta sequences and from how often those sequences occurred across donors. In an earlier analysis of 500 to 650 of the donors, high-throughput TCR beta sequencing was used to judge whether each TCR beta V gene segment behaved as functional or pseudogenic. Donor age, sex, ethnicity and CMV serostatus were compiled together with the repertoire data. Genome-wide SNP genotypes for about 65% of the 666 donors were used in a later genetic analysis, which treated that subset as a discovery cohort. Every discovery cohort repertoire had been produced on one sequencing platform. HLA typing covered class I and class II loci at four-digit resolution. The number of donors typed differed by locus, with 629-630 for A, B, C, DRB1 and DQB1, around 500 for DQA1, approximately 570 for DPA1, and 400 to 490 for DPB1. Roughly five DR-DQ haplotypes were handled as single units for association and clustering, since linkage in the cohort was strong. Across under 500 genotyped donors of the cohort, an average of approximately 240,000 unique TCR beta nucleotide sequences per donor were sequenced, and 15% to 20% of those sequences were non-productive. Broader findings and caveats from the paper: The classifier was reported to diagnose cytomegalovirus status with high specificity and sensitivity in both the original cohort and the validation cohort. A further reported finding was that TCR beta sequences accurately predicted the HLA-A and HLA-B alleles for most subjects in the first cohort. Because HLA typing was missing for some donors at each locus, association tests included only the typed subset. In a later analysis, HLA-associated TCR beta chains were found to be more clonally expanded and to have lower generation probabilities than equally common non-associated chains. In an earlier analysis of approximately 590 of the donors, most TCR beta V segments were observed in productive rearrangements about 87% or about 30% of the time, broadly matching IMGT annotations. At a false discovery rate of 0.05, a later analysis linked some 18,000 TCR beta sequences to specific HLA alleles. The only immune exposure information available for the cohort was CMV serostatus. Compared with the approximately 600-donor mean, donors in an Asian-associated ancestry cluster had fewer N-insertions in productive TCRs, according to a later genetic analysis. Sequencing depth was assumed to be roughly uniform across donors in the presence/absence analyses, though that assumption may not hold. In a later analysis, the rate of TCR association differed among HLA loci, with DRB1 alleles having the most associated TCRs and HLA-C alleles having the fewest. V-gene and J-gene trimming of TCR beta chains was associated with a missense DCLRE1C variant in a later genetic analysis, and the association was replicated in an independent cohort. Across donors, most TCR sequences were observed very rarely, whereas some public TCRs were present in many individuals. In vitro tests confirmed that a few of the cytomegalovirus-associated TCR beta chains recognize cytomegalovirus antigens. The study listed 164 TCR beta chains as associated with cytomegalovirus. This cohort had only TCR beta chains sequenced, and the lack of alpha or paired-chain data limited which features could be detected. According to a later analysis, most CMV-associated TCR beta chains appeared to be HLA-restricted, and the HLA associations seemed to be driven largely by CMV exposure. Linkage disequilibrium might explain the correlated functional status among segregating V segments, but an unknown experimental factor could not be excluded. In a later analysis, several top co-occurrence clusters were reported to appear linked to parvovirus B19, influenza, CMV and Epstein-Barr virus. Strong co-occurrence of HLA alleles, especially DR and DQ, made assigning TCR associations to individual alleles difficult. A cluster of highly shared sequence variants was judged likely to be a technical artifact of the sequencing pipeline. The 87-base-pair reads could not distinguish some IMGT-functional V segments, including TRBV6-2 and TRBV6-3, so those segments were excluded. About 17 rarely observed V segments, including chromosome 9 orphons, were excluded from the earlier analysis of a few hundred of the donors because counts were too low. The authors suggested that the approach could potentially be extended to other disease states and immunological phenotypes.

Cut back by 2 bases and 1 base, the V and J ends lie 11 bases apart. From cysteine to phenylalanine, the CDR3 is 15 amino acids long. Only the CDR3 DNA stays, 45 bases, in frame from base 1. The germline V gene (reference sequence) specifies MNHNY as CDR1 and SVGAGI as CDR2. The sequenced material came from PBMCs. The TCR comes from a human donor in good health. The chain couples TRBV6-6 to TRBJ1-2; TRBD1 might be the D gene, on 5 matching bases. The CDR3 corresponds to CASSYRRDYNYGYTF. The DNA sequence follows: TGTGCCAGCAGTTACCGCAGGGACTATAACTATGGCTACACCTTC.